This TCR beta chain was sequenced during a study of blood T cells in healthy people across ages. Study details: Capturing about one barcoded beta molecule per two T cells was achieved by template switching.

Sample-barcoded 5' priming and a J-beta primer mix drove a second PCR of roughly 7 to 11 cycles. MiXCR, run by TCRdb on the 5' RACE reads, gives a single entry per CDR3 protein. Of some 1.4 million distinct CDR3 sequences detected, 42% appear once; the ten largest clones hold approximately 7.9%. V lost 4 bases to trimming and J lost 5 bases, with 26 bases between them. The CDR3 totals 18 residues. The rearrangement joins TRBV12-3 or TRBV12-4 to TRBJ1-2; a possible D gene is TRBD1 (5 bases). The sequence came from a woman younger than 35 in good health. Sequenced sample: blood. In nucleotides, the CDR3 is TGTGCCAGCAGTTCCCTTTCCGGGACTGCTGCCCCGCCTTATGGCTACACCTTC. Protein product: CASSSLSGTAAPPYGYTF.